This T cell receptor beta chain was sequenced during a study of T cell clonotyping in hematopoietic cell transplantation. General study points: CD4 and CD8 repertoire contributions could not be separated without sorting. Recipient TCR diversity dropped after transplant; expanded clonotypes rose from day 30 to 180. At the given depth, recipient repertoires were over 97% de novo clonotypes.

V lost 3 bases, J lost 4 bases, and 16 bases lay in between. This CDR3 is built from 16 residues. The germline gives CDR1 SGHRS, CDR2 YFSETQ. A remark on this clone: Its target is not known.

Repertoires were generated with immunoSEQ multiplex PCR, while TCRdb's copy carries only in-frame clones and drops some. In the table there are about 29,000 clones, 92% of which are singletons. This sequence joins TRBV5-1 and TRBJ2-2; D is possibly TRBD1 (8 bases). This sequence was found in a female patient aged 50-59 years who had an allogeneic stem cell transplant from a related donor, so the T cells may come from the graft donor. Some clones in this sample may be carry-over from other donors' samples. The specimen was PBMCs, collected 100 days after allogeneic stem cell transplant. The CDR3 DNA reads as TGCGCCAGCAGCTCTAACAGGGGGGGGCCCACCGGGGAGCTGTTTTTT. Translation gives CASSSNRGGPTGELFF.